Presented here are 26 T cell receptor beta chains from one specimen sequenced in a study of T cell changes during pregnancy in multiple sclerosis. The table came from immunoSEQ multiplex PCR; TCRdb's copy has only in-frame clones and leaves some out. This sample carries 50,000 to 60,000 clones, approximately 90% of them seen once, and the ten largest clones take approximately 2.3%. The specimen was peripheral blood, collected in the first trimester of pregnancy. The receptors derive from a female donor in good health, enrolled as a control in a pregnancy study.

This chain connects TRBV4-1 to TRBJ2-7; 8 bases are a match to TRBD2. Germline V gives CDR1 MGHRA, CDR2 YSYEKL. The CDR3 has 16 amino acids. The junction had 8 bases not matched to a gene; V was cut back by 0 bases and J by 4 bases. The CDR3 DNA reads TGCGCCAGCAGCCAAGAAGCCGGGAGGGCCTCGTACGAGCAGTACTTC. Its protein product is CASSQEAGRASYEQYF.

This chain links TRBV6-1 with TRBJ2-6; D uncertain. Trimming cost V 2 bases and J 0 bases, with 2 bases left between them. The CDR3 has 14 residues. CDR1 MNHNS and CDR2 SASEGT come from the germline V gene. The CDR3 loop reads CASSEYSGANVLTF. The CDR3 DNA is TGTGCCAGCAGTGAATACTCTGGGGCCAACGTCCTGACTTTC.

This clone has just one count. The rearrangement joins TRBV5-1 to TRBJ1-2, with a possible D match to TRBD1 (6 bases). Germline V gene lookup returns CDR1 SGHRS and CDR2 YFSETQ. CDR3 size: 16 residues. Trimming left V 0 bases short and J 0 bases short, with 12 bases between. CDR3 sequence: CASSLEQGRANYGYTF. In DNA, the CDR3 is TGCGCCAGCAGCTTGGAGCAGGGGAGGGCTAACTATGGCTACACCTTC.

V usage is TRBV7-9 and J usage is TRBJ2-7; the D gene is possibly TRBD2 (7 bases). This CDR3 is 16 amino acids long. With 8 bases removed from V and 4 bases from J, the gap between germline ends came to 24 bases. Per the germline V gene, CDR1 is SEHNR and CDR2 is FQNEAQ (reference sequence). CDR3 in DNA: TGTGCCAGCCGCGGGGCGGGGGCCGATCTAAAGTACGAGCAGTACTTC. Its translation: CASRGAGADLKYEQYF.

The chain employs TRBV5-4 and TRBJ1-1; D unclear. The CDR3 is 15 amino acids. Trimming shortened V by 3 bases and J by 1 base, and 13 bases separated the two germline ends. CDR1 SGHNT and CDR2 YYREEE come from the germline V gene (reference sequence). The CDR3: CASSWAVSRNTEAFF. For the CDR3, the DNA is TGTGCCAGCAGCTGGGCCGTTTCGCGGAACACTGAAGCTTTCTTT. The whole variable domain, filled in from reference TRBV5-4 and TRBJ1-1, reads ETGVTQSPTHLIKTRGQQVTLRCSSQSGHNTVSWYQQALGQGPQFIFQYYREEENGRGNFPPRFSGLQFPNYSSELNVNALELDDSALYLCASSWAVSRNTEAFFGQGTRLTVV.

Concerning this clone: Other DNA sequences within the sample encode an identical CDR3. This chain links TRBV19 with TRBJ2-7; 11 bases match TRBD1. Per germline, CDR1 LNHDA and CDR2 SQIVND (reference sequence). This CDR3 has 15 amino acids. V shed 3 bases, J shed 5 bases, and the junction held 6 bases outside the gene matches. CDR3 nucleotides: TGTGCCAGTAGTATTACCGGGACAGGGGGGAACGAGCAGTACTTC. Protein sequence: CASSITGTGGNEQYF.

The chain combines TRBV11-2 with TRBJ2-5; D is unresolved. Trimming removed 5 bases at V and 5 bases at J, with 6 bases between. Germline V gene lookup returns CDR1 SGHAT and CDR2 FQNNGV. The CDR3 has 11 residues. Here the CDR3 DNA reads TGTGCCAGCAGCCACGGTGAGACCCAGTACTTC. Its translation is CASSHGETQYF.

The chain combines TRBV29-1 with TRBJ1-2; perhaps TRBD1 as D (6 bases). The V gene's germline CDR1 is SQVTM and CDR2 ANQGSEA. Between the trimmed V and J ends, which lost 8 bases and 8 bases, there was a span of 21 bases. This CDR3 has 13 amino acids. CDR3 nucleotide sequence: TGCAGCTCTACCCCGGGGGGCACTCAGGGCTACACCTTC. Encoded protein: CSSTPGGTQGYTF.

The chain combines TRBV18 with TRBJ2-4, with 8 nucleotides matching TRBD1. With V trimmed by 1 base and J by 10 bases, 18 bases remained unmatched. Germline V gene lookup returns CDR1 KGHSH and CDR2 LQKENI. The length of the CDR3 is 18 residues. CDR3 sequence: CASSPRSAGGPLHQIQYF. The DNA for the CDR3 is TGTGCCAGCTCACCACGGTCCGCAGGGGGCCCACTTCACCAAATTCAGTACTTC.

The CDR3 DNA reads TGCGCCAGCAGCCCCGGTGCAGGGGGCACAGATACGCAGTATTTT. Residues: CASSPGAGGTDTQYF. The chain employs TRBV5-1 and TRBJ2-3, with a weak D call TRBD1 (6 bases). CDR1 and CDR2 (germline): SGHRS, YFSETQ. The V gene lost 4 bases and the J gene lost 1 base, with 13 bases spanning the gap. The CDR3 loop spans 15 amino acids. Drawing the rest from reference TRBV5-1 and TRBJ2-3, the complete variable domain is KAGVTQTPRYLIKTRGQQVTLSCSPISGHRSVSWYQQTPGQGLQFLFEYFSETQRNKGNFPGRFSGRQFSNSRSEMNVSTLELGDSALYLCASSPGAGGTDTQYFGPGTRLTVL.

The chain combines TRBV5-1 with TRBJ1-1, with D uncertain. The CDR3 extends over 13 amino acids. The germline gives CDR1 SGHRS, CDR2 YFSETQ. V was trimmed by 4 bases and J by 5 bases, leaving 12 bases between them. The CDR3 DNA is TGCGCCAGCAGCCGTCGGGGAGGAACTGAAGCTTTCTTT. It codes for CASSRRGGTEAFF.

CDR3 protein: CASSSGLAEYNEQFF. CDR3 DNA: TGTGCCAGCAGTTCCGGACTAGCGGAATACAATGAGCAGTTCTTC. The V and J genes are TRBV6-6 and TRBJ2-1; 10 bases are a match to TRBD2. The CDR3 runs to 15 residues. Unmatched junction bases numbered 4, after V lost 4 bases and J lost 4 bases. Germline values: CDR1 MNHNY, CDR2 SVGAGI (reference sequence).

The rearrangement uses TRBV27 and TRBJ2-5, with 9 bases identical to TRBD1. The better agreement between TRBJ2-7 and the DNA end casts doubt on the J call. CDR3 size: 14 residues. Germline CDR1 reads MNHEY; CDR2 reads SMNVEV (reference sequence). Here the CDR3 reads CASSLGQGGYEQYF. In DNA, the CDR3 is TGTGCCAGCAGTTTGGGACAGGGAGGATACGAGCAGTACTTC.

The chain combines TRBV11-3 with TRBJ2-1; the match to TRBD1 covers 9 bases. Per the germline V gene, CDR1 is SGHNT and CDR2 is YENEEA. With 6 bases clipped from V and 6 bases from J, the junction kept 9 bases outside the gene matches. The CDR3 is made up of 15 amino acids. In DNA form, the CDR3 reads TGTGCCAGCAGTCCACCGGGACAGGGTCGCAATGAGCAGTTCTTC. Protein sequence: CASSPPGQGRNEQFF. Supplemented by reference TRBV11-3 and TRBJ2-1, the full variable domain reads EAGVVQSPRYKIIEKKQPVAFWCNPISGHNTLYWYLQNLGQGPELLIRYENEEAVDDSQLPKDRFSAERLKGVDSTLKIQPAELGDSAVYLCASSPPGQGRNEQFFGPGTRLTVL.

The rearrangement uses TRBV6-1 and TRBJ2-1; 7 bases align to TRBD2. Germline lookup yields CDR1 MNHNS and CDR2 SASEGT. After removal of 1 base from V and 4 bases from J, the junction contained 7 bases not matched to a gene. This CDR3 region has 16 residues. The CDR3 region is CASSEGQRDFYNEQFF. The CDR3 nucleotides read TGTGCCAGCAGTGAAGGCCAGCGGGACTTTTACAATGAGCAGTTCTTC.

The gene calls are TRBV2 and TRBJ2-7; no clear D gene. Germline V gene data show CDR1 as SNHLY and CDR2 as FYNNEI. V shed 3 bases and J shed 0 bases, with 12 bases lying between them. This CDR3 contains 15 residues. In DNA form, the CDR3 reads TGTGCCAGCAGTGAGATGCCGTTCAGCTCCTACGAGCAGTACTTC. Translation: CASSEMPFSSYEQYF.

CDR3 sequence: CASSHLGSSTEAFF. CDR3 coding DNA: TGTGCCAGCAGCCACCTTGGGAGTAGCACTGAAGCTTTCTTT. V is TRBV5-8 and J is TRBJ1-1, with D unresolved. V lost 4 bases and J lost 4, with 14 bases in between. Germline CDR1 SGHTS, CDR2 YDEGEE. The CDR3 length is 14 residues.

The chain employs TRBV21-1 and TRBJ2-1; the table's D gene call, TRBD2, was not cross checked with the DNA. TRBV21-1 is shown as a pseudogene. The CDR3 has 18 residues. The CDR3 nucleotides are TGTGCCAGCAGCATTCCGGGACTAGCTCCTGAATGCTACAATGAGCAGTTCTTC. Translating it yields CASSIPGLAPECYNEQFF.

The genes are TRBV9 and TRBJ1-2; D is undetermined. V gave up 5 bases and J gave up 2 bases, with 4 bases separating them. CDR3 length: 11 residues. The germline CDR1 and CDR2 sequences are SGDLS and YYNGEE. The chain's CDR3 is CASRRNYGYTF. For the CDR3, the DNA is TGTGCCAGCAGGCGGAACTATGGCTACACCTTC.

In this sample, this clone turned up once. The genes are TRBV28 and TRBJ2-1; TRBD2 matches 7 bases. The CDR3 is made up of 12 amino acids. Trimming cost V 8 bases and J 4 bases; bases outside gene matches: 2. Per germline, CDR1 MDHEN and CDR2 SYDVKM. The CDR3 is CASGGVYNEQFF. The CDR3 coding sequence is TGTGCCAGCGGGGGGGTATACAATGAGCAGTTCTTC.

This chain connects TRBV2 to TRBJ2-5; 11 nucleotides agree with TRBD2. CDR1 and CDR2 (germline): SNHLY, FYNNEI. J was trimmed by 5 bases and V by 8 bases; bases with no gene match: 4. The CDR3 has 13 amino acids. This chain's CDR3 is CASGSGGAETQYF. The CDR3 region has the DNA TGTGCCAGCGGTAGCGGGGGGGCGGAGACCCAGTACTTC.

The chain employs TRBV5-1 and TRBJ2-7; D might be TRBD2 (6 bases). The V gene's germline CDR1 is SGHRS and CDR2 YFSETQ. CDR3 length equals 11 residues. The V and J ends lost 3 bases and 7 bases respectively, with 8 bases between them. The CDR3 DNA sequence: TGCGCCAGCAGCTCGGGGACTGAGCAGTACTTC. Translating gives CASSSGTEQYF.

The J gene is TRBJ1-1, the V gene TRBV2; D unclear. The germline CDR1 and CDR2 sequences are SNHLY and FYNNEI. The CDR3 extends over 15 amino acids. V dropped 6 bases and J dropped 7 bases, with 21 bases sitting between them. DNA of the CDR3: TGTGCCAGCAGCCCCATTTGGGTGGGCGTAGATGAAGCTTTCTTT. Translation: CASSPIWVGVDEAFF. Complete variable domain (other parts from reference TRBV2 and TRBJ1-1): EPEVTQTPSHQVTQMGQEVILRCVPISNHLYFYWYRQILGQKVEFLVSFYNNEISEKSEIFDDQFSVERPDGSNFTLKIRSTKLEDSAMYFCASSPIWVGVDEAFFGQGTRLTVV.

In nucleotides, the CDR3 is TGTGCCAGCTCACCAATGGCAGGGGCCTCCACCGGGGAGCTGTTTTTT. It yields the protein CASSPMAGASTGELFF. V usage is TRBV18 and J usage is TRBJ2-2; TRBD1 is a possible D gene (6 bases). Germline assignment: CDR1 KGHSH and CDR2 LQKENI. CDR3 length: 16 amino acids. V was cut by 2 bases and J by 4 bases, with 14 bases left in between.

This clone has only a few counts. The rearrangement links TRBV5-1 to TRBJ2-5; no firm D call. The V end was cut by 4 bases, the J end by 5 bases, with 12 bases between. The germline gives CDR1 SGHRS, CDR2 YFSETQ. This CDR3 has 13 amino acids. As DNA, the CDR3 is TGCGCCAGCAGCCTAGTAACAAGCGAGACCCAGTACTTC. Translating it yields CASSLVTSETQYF.

J is TRBJ2-3 and V is TRBV2; TRBD2 matches at 8 bases. With V trimmed by 4 bases and J by 4 bases, 19 bases remained unmatched. The CDR3 runs 19 residues. Germline CDR1 is SNHLY and CDR2 is FYNNEI. Here the CDR3 reads CASSAIHIIAGLGADTQYF. CDR3 DNA sequence: TGTGCCAGCAGTGCCATCCATATAATAGCGGGATTGGGGGCAGATACGCAGTATTTT.